The clone carrying this T cell receptor (beta chain) was found many times. No antigen is known for it. Amplification targeted the TCR beta CDR3 regions, with RNA transcripts as the source material. Second-round multiplex PCR came after first-round RT-PCR with HTBI primers. TCRdb re-derived calls from the multiplex PCR reads in MiXCR, one entry per CDR3 protein. The table shows 600,000 to 700,000 distinct CDR3 sequences, with 35% to 45% occurring only once. The source of the sample is a study of Graves' ophthalmopathy and Graves' hyperthyroidism. Study results and caveats: Clonotypes were expanded in thyroid at above 0.001 frequency, and most also appeared in blood.

Germline lookup yields CDR1 ENHRY and CDR2 SYGVKD. CDR3 size: 13 residues. Trimming cost V 4 bases and J 8 bases, with 11 bases left between them. What was sequenced was peripheral blood. This TCR was sampled from an adult man with Graves' ophthalmopathy. This chain connects TRBV10-3 to TRBJ1-4, with D possibly matching TRBD1 (5 bases). The CDR3 nucleotides read TGTGCCATCAGTGGACAGTTGTTCGAAAAACTGTTTTTT. Translated, it gives CAISGQLFEKLFF.